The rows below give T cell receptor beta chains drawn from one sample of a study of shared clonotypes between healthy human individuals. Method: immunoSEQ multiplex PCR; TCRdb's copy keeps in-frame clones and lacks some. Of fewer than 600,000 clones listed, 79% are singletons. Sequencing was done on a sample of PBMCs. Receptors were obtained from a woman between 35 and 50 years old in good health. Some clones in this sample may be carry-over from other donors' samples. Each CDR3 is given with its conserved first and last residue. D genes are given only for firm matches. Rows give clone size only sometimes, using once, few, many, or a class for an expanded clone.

DNA: TGTGCCAGTAGTCCCTCTGGTAGCTTCTCTCAGCCCCAGCATTTT
CDR3: CASSPSGSFSQPQHF
V: TRBV19
J: TRBJ1-5
D: NA
size: NA

DNA: TGTGCCAGCAGCTTAGGCGGACCCTACGAGCAGTACTTC
CDR3: CASSLGGPYEQYF
V: TRBV7-9
J: TRBJ2-7
D: NA
size: NA

DNA: TGTGCCACCTCCATAGCCGAGGGCAACTATGGCTACACCTTC
CDR3: CATSIAEGNYGYTF
V: TRBV28
J: TRBJ1-2
D: NA
size: NA

DNA: TGTGCCAGTAGTCCCCTCCTGGTCGGCCAAGAGACCCAGTACTTC
CDR3: CASSPLLVGQETQYF
V: TRBV19
J: TRBJ2-5
D: NA
size: many

DNA: TGTGCCAGCAGCCCGGGACGGAGCCATGGCTACACCTTC
CDR3: CASSPGRSHGYTF
V: TRBV5-6
J: TRBJ1-2
D: NA
size: NA

DNA: TGTGCCAGCAGCCCACTGGGGGGGCTTTCCTACGAGCAGTACTTC
CDR3: CASSPLGGLSYEQYF
V: TRBV11-1
J: TRBJ2-7
D: NA
size: few

DNA: TGTGCCAGCAGCTCGGACGCGAAGGACAGCTACGAGCAGTACTTC
CDR3: CASSSDAKDSYEQYF
V: TRBV5-4
J: TRBJ2-7
D: NA
size: NA

DNA: TGTGCCTGGAACTCGGGACAGGGGGCGCATCAGCCCCAGCATTTT
CDR3: CAWNSGQGAHQPQHF
V: TRBV30
J: TRBJ1-5
D: TRBD1
size: NA

DNA: TGTGCCAGCACTAGCGGGGGAGATACGCAGTATTTT
CDR3: CASTSGGDTQYF
V: TRBV2
J: TRBJ2-3
D: TRBD2
size: NA

DNA: TGTGCCAGCAGCTTGGGACTAGCGGCTGCAACCGGGGAGCTGTTTTTT
CDR3: CASSLGLAAATGELFF
V: TRBV5-5
J: TRBJ2-2
D: TRBD2
size: few

DNA: TGCAGCGTTGAATCGGAGGTCACCGGGGAGCTGTTTTTT
CDR3: CSVESEVTGELFF
V: TRBV29-1
J: TRBJ2-2
D: NA
size: once

DNA: TGTGCCAGCAGTTTTGCCGCGGGAGGCGTCTACGAGCAGTACTTC
CDR3: CASSFAAGGVYEQYF
V: TRBV28
J: TRBJ2-7
D: TRBD2
size: NA

DNA: TGTGCCAGCAGCTTAGGACTAGCGGGAGTTTACGAGCAGTACTTC
CDR3: CASSLGLAGVYEQYF
V: TRBV11-2
J: TRBJ2-7
D: TRBD2
size: NA

DNA: TGTGCCAGCAGCTTAGAAGGTGGTATAATGGGGGAGCTGTTTTTT
CDR3: CASSLEGGIMGELFF
V: TRBV11-2
J: TRBJ2-2
D: NA
size: NA

DNA: TGTGCCAGCAGCTTGTTCGGTCAGGGATACTACGAGCAGTACTTC
CDR3: CASSLFGQGYYEQYF
V: TRBV11-2
J: TRBJ2-7
D: NA
size: NA

DNA: TGCAGCGTTGAAGAGGTGGGGGAAAACACTGAAGCTTTCTTT
CDR3: CSVEEVGENTEAFF
V: TRBV29-1
J: TRBJ1-1
D: NA
size: few

DNA: TGTGCCTGGAGTGTACCCCCTCTGAGCGGGGCTTTCTTT
CDR3: CAWSVPPLSGAFF
V: TRBV30
J: TRBJ1-1
D: NA
size: few

DNA: TGTGCCAGCAGGGGACAGGGGGAAACGGGGGCCAACGTCCTGACTTTC
CDR3: CASRGQGETGANVLTF
V: TRBV28
J: TRBJ2-6
D: TRBD1
size: NA

DNA: TGTGCCAGCAGTCAGGGGGGGTCTCAAGAGACCCAGTACTTC
CDR3: CASSQGGSQETQYF
V: TRBV7-2
J: TRBJ2-5
D: NA
size: once

DNA: TGTGCCAGCAGCGGTGGGGGCGGCTACGAGCAGTACTTC
CDR3: CASSGGGGYEQYF
V: TRBV9
J: TRBJ2-7
D: NA
size: NA

DNA: TGTGCCATCAGTGAGTCTGGGGGGCCAGAGACCCAGTACTTC
CDR3: CAISESGGPETQYF
V: TRBV10-3
J: TRBJ2-5
D: NA
size: once

DNA: TGCAGCGTAAAGAGACAGGGGGGCTACGAGCAGTACTTC
CDR3: CSVKRQGGYEQYF
V: TRBV29-1
J: TRBJ2-7
D: TRBD1
size: few

DNA: TGTGCCAGCAGTTCTCCCCTTGTTTTCGAGCAGTACTTC
CDR3: CASSSPLVFEQYF
V: TRBV28
J: TRBJ2-7
D: NA
size: NA

DNA: TGTGCCAGCAGCCGAGACAGTTCGGCCCAGCATTTT
CDR3: CASSRDSSAQHF
V: TRBV6-1
J: TRBJ1-5
D: NA
size: few

DNA: TGTGCTAGTGCCAGTCCTTCACCGGGAACTGAAGCTTTCTTT
CDR3: CASASPSPGTEAFF
V: TRBV12-5
J: TRBJ1-1
D: NA
size: few

DNA: TGTGCCAGCAGCGTAGAAGGGACGGACGGAGATACGCAGTATTTT
CDR3: CASSVEGTDGDTQYF
V: TRBV9
J: TRBJ2-3
D: NA
size: many

DNA: TGTGCCAGCTCACTCAATGCGCTAGGGACATGGGACATGAACACTGAAGCTTTCTTT
CDR3: CASSLNALGTWDMNTEAFF
V: TRBV18
J: TRBJ1-1
D: NA
size: NA

DNA: TGTGCCAGCAGCTTGTGGGAAAACAATGAGCAGTTCTTC
CDR3: CASSLWENNEQFF
V: TRBV5-4
J: TRBJ2-1
D: NA
size: NA

DNA: TGTGCCAGCAGTTTATCACGGAGCACAGATACGCAGTATTTT
CDR3: CASSLSRSTDTQYF
V: TRBV27
J: TRBJ2-3
D: NA
size: NA

DNA: TGTGCCAGCAGTGTCGCCAGAGCCTACGAGCAGTACTTC
CDR3: CASSVARAYEQYF
V: TRBV6-1
J: TRBJ2-7
D: NA
size: NA

DNA: TGTGCCAGTTCCAGGGGCGGGGACGCGCTTGAAGCTTTCTTT
CDR3: CASSRGGDALEAFF
V: TRBV19
J: TRBJ1-1
D: NA
size: NA

DNA: TGCGCCAGCAGCCAGGGACACCCTGCGAGTGAGCAGTTCTTC
CDR3: CASSQGHPASEQFF
V: TRBV4-3
J: TRBJ2-1
D: NA
size: NA

DNA: TGTGCCAGCAGCTTGGAGGCGGGGGGCACTGAAGCTTTCTTT
CDR3: CASSLEAGGTEAFF
V: TRBV5-4
J: TRBJ1-1
D: NA
size: NA